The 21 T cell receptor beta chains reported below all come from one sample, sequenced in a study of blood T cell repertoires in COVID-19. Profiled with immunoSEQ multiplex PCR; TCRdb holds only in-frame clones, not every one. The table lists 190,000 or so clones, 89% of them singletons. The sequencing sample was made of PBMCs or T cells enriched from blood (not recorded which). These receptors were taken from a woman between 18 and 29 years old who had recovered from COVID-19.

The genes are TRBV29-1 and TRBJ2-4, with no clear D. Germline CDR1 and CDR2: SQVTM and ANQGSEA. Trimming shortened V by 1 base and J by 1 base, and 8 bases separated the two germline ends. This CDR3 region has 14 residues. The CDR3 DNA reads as TGCAGCGTTGAAGGAGGTTCGGCCAAAAACATTCAGTACTTC. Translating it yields CSVEGGSAKNIQYF. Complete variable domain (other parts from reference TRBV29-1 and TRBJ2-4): SAVISQKPSRDICQRGTSLTIQCQVDSQVTMMFWYRQQPGQSLTLIATANQGSEATYESGFVIDKFPISRPNLTFSTLTVSNMSPEDSSIYLCSVEGGSAKNIQYFGAGTRLSVL.

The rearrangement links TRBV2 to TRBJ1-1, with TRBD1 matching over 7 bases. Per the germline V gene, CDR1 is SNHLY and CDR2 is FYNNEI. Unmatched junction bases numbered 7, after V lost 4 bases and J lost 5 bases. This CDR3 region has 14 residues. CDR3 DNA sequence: TGTGCCAGCAGTGGTCGAGGGGGCATTACTGAAGCTTTCTTT. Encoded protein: CASSGRGGITEAFF.

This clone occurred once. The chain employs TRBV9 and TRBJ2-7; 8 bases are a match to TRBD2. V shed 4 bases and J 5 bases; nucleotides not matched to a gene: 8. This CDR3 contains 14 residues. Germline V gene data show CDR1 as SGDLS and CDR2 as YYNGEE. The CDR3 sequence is CASSLEGSGNEQYF. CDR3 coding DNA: TGTGCCAGCAGCCTAGAGGGTAGCGGGAACGAGCAGTACTTC. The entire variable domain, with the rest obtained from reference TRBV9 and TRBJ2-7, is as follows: DSGVTQTPKHLITATGQRVTLRCSPRSGDLSVYWYQQSLDQGLQFLIQYYNGEERAKGNILERFSAQQFPDLHSELNLSSLELGDSALYFCASSLEGSGNEQYFGPGTRLTVT.

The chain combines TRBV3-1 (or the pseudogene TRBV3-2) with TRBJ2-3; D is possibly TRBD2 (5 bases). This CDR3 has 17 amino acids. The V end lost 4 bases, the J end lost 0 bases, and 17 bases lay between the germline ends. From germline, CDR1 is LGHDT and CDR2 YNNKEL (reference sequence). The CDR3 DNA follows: TGTGCCAGCAGCCCCACGTTGTATAGCGCGAGCACAGATACGCAGTATTTT. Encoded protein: CASSPTLYSASTDTQYF.

The CDR3, as DNA: TGTGCCAGCAGCTACAGCTCCTCCGAGGAAAAACTGTTTTTT. Encoded protein: CASSYSSSEEKLFF. The chain is built from TRBV6-5 and TRBJ1-4; D uncertain. The CDR3 is 14 amino acids. Germline CDR1 is MNHEY and CDR2 is SVGAGI. The ends were cut back, 6 bases at V and 8 bases at J, with 16 bases in the middle.

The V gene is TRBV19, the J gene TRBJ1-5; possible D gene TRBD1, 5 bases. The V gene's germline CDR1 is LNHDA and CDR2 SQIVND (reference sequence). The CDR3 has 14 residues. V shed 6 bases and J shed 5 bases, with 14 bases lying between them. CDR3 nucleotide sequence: TGTGCCAGTAGATCAAGGGGATCGGATCAGCCCCAGCATTTT. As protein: CASRSRGSDQPQHF.

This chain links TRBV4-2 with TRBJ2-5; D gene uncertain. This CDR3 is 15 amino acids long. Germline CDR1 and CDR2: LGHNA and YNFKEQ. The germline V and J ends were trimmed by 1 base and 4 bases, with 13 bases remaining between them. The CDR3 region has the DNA TGTGCCAGCAGCCAAGGTTCGACCCGCGGAGAGACCCAGTACTTC. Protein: CASSQGSTRGETQYF.

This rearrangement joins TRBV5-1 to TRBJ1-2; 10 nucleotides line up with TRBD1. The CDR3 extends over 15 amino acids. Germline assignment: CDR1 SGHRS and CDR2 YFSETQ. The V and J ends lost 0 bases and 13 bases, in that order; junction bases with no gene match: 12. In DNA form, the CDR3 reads TGCGCCAGCAGCTTGGGGGGACAGGGGATGATAAGATGCACCTTC. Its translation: CASSLGGQGMIRCTF.

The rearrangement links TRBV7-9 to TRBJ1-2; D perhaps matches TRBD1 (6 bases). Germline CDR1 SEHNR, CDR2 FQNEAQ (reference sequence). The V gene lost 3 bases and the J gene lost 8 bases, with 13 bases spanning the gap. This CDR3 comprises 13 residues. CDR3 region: CASSFGLGQGYTF. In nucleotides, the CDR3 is TGTGCCAGCAGCTTCGGTCTTGGACAGGGCTACACCTTC.

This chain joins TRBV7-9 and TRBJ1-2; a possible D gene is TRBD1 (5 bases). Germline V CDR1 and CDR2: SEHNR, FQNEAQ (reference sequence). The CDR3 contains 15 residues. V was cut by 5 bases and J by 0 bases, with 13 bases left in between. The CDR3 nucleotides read TGTGCCAGCAGCCCTGGATGGGGCGCTAACTATGGCTACACCTTC. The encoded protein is CASSPGWGANYGYTF.

The CDR3 coding sequence is TGTGCCAGCCGGGGGGGCGCCGGTGAAAAACTGTTTTTT. Encoded protein: CASRGGAGEKLFF. The chain recombines TRBV28 with TRBJ1-4, with a weak D call TRBD1 (6 bases). V lost 8 bases, J lost 7 bases, and 14 bases lay in between. The CDR3 sequence is 13 residues long. CDR1 is MDHEN, CDR2 SYDVKM, per germline.

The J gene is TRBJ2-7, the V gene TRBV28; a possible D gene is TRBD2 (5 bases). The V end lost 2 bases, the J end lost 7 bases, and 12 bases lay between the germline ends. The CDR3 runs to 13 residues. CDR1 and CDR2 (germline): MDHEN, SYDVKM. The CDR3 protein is CASSLTRGREQYF. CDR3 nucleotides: TGTGCCAGCAGTTTAACCCGGGGAAGAGAGCAGTACTTC.

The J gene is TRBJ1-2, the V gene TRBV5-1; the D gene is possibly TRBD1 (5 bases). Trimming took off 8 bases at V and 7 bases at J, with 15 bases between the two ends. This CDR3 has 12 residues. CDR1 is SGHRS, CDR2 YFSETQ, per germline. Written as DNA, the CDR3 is TGCGCCAGTGGGGAAGGGGCGCCTGGCTACACCTTC. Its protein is CASGEGAPGYTF.

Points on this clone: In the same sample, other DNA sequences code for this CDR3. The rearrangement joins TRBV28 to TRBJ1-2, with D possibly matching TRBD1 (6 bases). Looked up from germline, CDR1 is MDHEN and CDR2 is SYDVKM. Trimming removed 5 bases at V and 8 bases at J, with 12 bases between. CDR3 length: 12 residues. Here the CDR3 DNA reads TGTGCCAGCAGTCTCACAGGGTACGGCTACACCTTC. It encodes CASSLTGYGYTF.

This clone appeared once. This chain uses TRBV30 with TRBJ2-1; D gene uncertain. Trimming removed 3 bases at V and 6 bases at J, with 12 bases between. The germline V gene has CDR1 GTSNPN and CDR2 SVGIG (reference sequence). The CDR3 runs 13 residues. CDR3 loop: CAWRQLSPNEQFF. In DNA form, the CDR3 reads TGTGCCTGGAGGCAACTTTCGCCCAATGAGCAGTTCTTC.

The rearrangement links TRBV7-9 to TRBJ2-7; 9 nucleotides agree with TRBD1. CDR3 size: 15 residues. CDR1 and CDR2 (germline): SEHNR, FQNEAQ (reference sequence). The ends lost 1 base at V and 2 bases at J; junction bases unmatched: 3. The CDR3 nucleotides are TGTGCCAGCAGCTTAGTACAGGGGGCGACCTACGAGCAGTACTTC. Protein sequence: CASSLVQGATYEQYF.

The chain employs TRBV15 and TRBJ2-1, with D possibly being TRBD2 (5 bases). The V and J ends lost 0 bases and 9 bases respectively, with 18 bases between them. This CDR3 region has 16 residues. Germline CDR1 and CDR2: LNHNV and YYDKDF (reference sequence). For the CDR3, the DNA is TGTGCCACCAGCAGAGATAATCGGAAGAGCGGTGTTGAGCAGTTCTTC. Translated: CATSRDNRKSGVEQFF.

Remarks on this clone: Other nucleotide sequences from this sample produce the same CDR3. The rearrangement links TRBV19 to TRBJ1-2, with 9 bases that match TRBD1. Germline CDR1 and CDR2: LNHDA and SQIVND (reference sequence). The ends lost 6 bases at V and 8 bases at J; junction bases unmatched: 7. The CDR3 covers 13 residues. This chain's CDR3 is CASSLQGARGYTF. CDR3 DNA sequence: TGTGCCAGTAGCCTACAGGGGGCGCGAGGCTACACCTTC.

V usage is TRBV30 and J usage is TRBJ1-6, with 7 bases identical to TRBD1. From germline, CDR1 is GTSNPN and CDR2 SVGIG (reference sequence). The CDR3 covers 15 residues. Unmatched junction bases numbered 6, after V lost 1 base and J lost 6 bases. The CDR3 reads CAWSAWDSTNSPLHF. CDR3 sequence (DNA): TGTGCCTGGAGTGCCTGGGACAGCACTAATTCACCCCTCCACTTT. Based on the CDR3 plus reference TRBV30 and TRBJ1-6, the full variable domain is SQTIHQWPATLVQPVGSPLSLECTVEGTSNPNLYWYRQAAGRGLQLLFYSVGIGQISSEVPQNLSASRPQDRQFILSSKKLLLSDSGFYLCAWSAWDSTNSPLHFGNGTRLTVT.

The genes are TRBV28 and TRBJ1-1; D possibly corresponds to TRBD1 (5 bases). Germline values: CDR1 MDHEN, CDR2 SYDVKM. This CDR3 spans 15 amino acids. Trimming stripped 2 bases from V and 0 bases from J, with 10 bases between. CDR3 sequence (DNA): TGTGCCAGCAGTTTAGCAGGGATCCTGAACACTGAAGCTTTCTTT. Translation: CASSLAGILNTEAFF.

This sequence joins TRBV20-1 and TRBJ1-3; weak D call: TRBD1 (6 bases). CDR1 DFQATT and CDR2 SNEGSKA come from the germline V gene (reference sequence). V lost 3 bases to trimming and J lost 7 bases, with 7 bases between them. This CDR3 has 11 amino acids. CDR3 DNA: TGCAGTGCTAGGACAGGCAACACCATATATTTT. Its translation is CSARTGNTIYF.